The 7 T cell receptor beta chains below all came from one sample that was sequenced in a study of cytomegalovirus exposure and HLA in healthy donors. PCR amplification relied on 60 Vbeta primers (plus 13 Jbeta primers). Assay: immunoSEQ multiplex PCR; the TCRdb copy retains only in-frame clones and omits some. The sample has roughly 100,000 clones, around four fifths seen once. The material sequenced was PBMCs. The origin of the receptors is a female donor in good health and CMV-seropositive.

The chain has TRBV5-8 and TRBJ2-7; 10 nucleotides align to TRBD1. Germline-derived CDR1 and CDR2 are SGHTS and YDEGEE. J gave up 3 bases and V 0 bases, and 6 bases lay outside the gene matches. CDR3 length equals 16 residues. Here the CDR3 reads CASSLATGTGVYEQYF. The CDR3 DNA reads TGTGCCAGCAGCTTGGCAACCGGGACAGGGGTCTACGAGCAGTACTTC.

The chain recombines TRBV5-4 with TRBJ2-3; 15 bases align to TRBD2. V lost 7 bases and J lost 1; bases outside the gene matches: 10. There are 18 residues in the CDR3. Germline-derived CDR1 and CDR2 are SGHNT and YYREEE (reference sequence). The CDR3 loop is CASRSGTSGRKGTDTQYF. In nucleotides, the CDR3 is TGTGCCAGCCGCTCCGGGACTAGCGGGAGGAAAGGCACAGATACGCAGTATTTT.

This clone has a handful of counts. This chain uses TRBV6-1 with TRBJ2-7; a weak D match, TRBD2 (5 bases). The CDR3 runs 13 residues. The V end lost 1 base, the J end lost 6 bases, and 10 bases lay between the germline ends. The germline V gene encodes CDR1 MNHNS and CDR2 SASEGT. CDR3: CASSEVGAPEQYF. The CDR3 DNA reads TGTGCCAGCAGTGAAGTGGGAGCCCCCGAGCAGTACTTC.

On this clone: One junction end does not reproduce the germline sequence, and a read error may be involved. The chain employs TRBV5-1 and TRBJ1-2; D is ambiguous. The CDR3 contains 13 residues. CDR1 is SGHRS, CDR2 YFSETQ, per germline. This CDR3 is CASSLEDNYGYPF. The CDR3 DNA is TGCGCCAGCAGCTTGGAAGATAACTATGGCTACCCCTTC.

The chain has TRBV28 and TRBJ1-1; no reliable D call. V was cut by 2 bases and J by 1 base, with 8 bases left in between. CDR1 MDHEN and CDR2 SYDVKM come from the germline V gene. This CDR3 has 14 residues. CDR3 region: CASSLPGRNTEAFF. The CDR3 nucleotides read TGTGCCAGCAGTTTACCTGGGAGGAACACTGAAGCTTTCTTT.

This chain joins TRBV19 and TRBJ2-7; 9 nucleotides agree with TRBD2. The V and J ends lost 6 bases and 1 base, in that order; junction bases with no gene match: 4. There are 14 residues in the CDR3. Germline-derived CDR1 and CDR2 are LNHDA and SQIVND (reference sequence). The CDR3 DNA follows: TGTGCCAGTAGGGATCTAGCGGGATCCTACGAGCAGTACTTC. It yields the protein CASRDLAGSYEQYF.

The rearrangement links TRBV13 to TRBJ1-5, with D possibly matching TRBD1 (6 bases). CDR1 is PRHDT and CDR2 is FYEKMQ in the germline V gene (reference sequence). Trimming took 5 bases from V and 4 from J, leaving 12 bases between them. The CDR3 spans 14 residues. CDR3 loop: CASSLTGSNQPQHF. In DNA form, the CDR3 reads TGTGCCAGCAGCCTCACAGGGTCAAATCAGCCCCAGCATTTT. Using reference TRBV13 and TRBJ1-5 for the parts outside the CDR3, the full variable domain is AAGVIQSPRHLIKEKRETATLKCYPIPRHDTVYWYQQGPGQDPQFLISFYEKMQSDKGSIPDRFSAQQFSDYHSELNMSSLELGDSALYFCASSLTGSNQPQHFGDGTRLSIL.